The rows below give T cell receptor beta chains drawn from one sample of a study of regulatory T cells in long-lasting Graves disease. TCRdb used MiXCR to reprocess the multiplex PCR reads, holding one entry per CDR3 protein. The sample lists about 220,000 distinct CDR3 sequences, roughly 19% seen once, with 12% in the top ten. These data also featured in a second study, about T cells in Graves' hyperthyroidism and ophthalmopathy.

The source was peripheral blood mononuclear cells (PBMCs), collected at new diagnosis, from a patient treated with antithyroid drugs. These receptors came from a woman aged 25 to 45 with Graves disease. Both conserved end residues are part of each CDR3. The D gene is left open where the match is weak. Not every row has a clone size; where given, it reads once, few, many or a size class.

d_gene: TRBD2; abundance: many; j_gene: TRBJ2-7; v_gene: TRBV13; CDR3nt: TGTGCCAGCAGCCCAAGCCCTAGCGGGGGTCCCTCCTACGAGCAGTACTTC; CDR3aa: CASSPSPSGGPSYEQYF
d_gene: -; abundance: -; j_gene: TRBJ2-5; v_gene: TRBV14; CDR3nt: TGTGCCAGCAGCCAAGATCAGGGCTGGGGCCGGGGCCCGACGGCCCAGTACTTC; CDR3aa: CASSQDQGWGRGPTAQYF
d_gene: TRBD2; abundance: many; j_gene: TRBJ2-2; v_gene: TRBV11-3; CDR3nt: TGTGCCAGCAGCTGGAGACTAGCGGGGGGGTCCGGGGAGCTGTTTTTT; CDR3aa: CASSWRLAGGSGELFF
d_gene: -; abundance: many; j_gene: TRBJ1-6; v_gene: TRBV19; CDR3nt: TGTGCCAGTAGTAACCTCGGGGTGGACATCTCCTATAATTCACCCCTCCACTTT; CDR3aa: CASSNLGVDISYNSPLHF
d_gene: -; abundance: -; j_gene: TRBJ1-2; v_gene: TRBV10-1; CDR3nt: TGCGTCAGCGGTCAGGGGAGCTATGGCTACACCTTC; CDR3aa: CVSGQGSYGYTF
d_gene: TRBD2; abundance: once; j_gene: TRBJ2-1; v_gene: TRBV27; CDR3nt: TGTGCCAGCAGTATATTGCCGAAAACAGCGGGAACGTACAATGAGCAGTTCTTC; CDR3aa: CASSILPKTAGTYNEQFF
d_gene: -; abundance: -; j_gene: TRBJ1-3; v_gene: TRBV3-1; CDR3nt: TGTGCCAGCAGCACAAGGGGGGTCTCCGGAAACACCATATATTTT; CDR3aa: CASSTRGVSGNTIYF
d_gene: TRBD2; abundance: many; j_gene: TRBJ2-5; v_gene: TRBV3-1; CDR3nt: TGTGCCAGCAGCCAGTCGACGGGAGGAGAGACCCAGTACTTC; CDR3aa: CASSQSTGGETQYF
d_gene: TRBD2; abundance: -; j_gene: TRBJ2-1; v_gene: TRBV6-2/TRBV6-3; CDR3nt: TGTGCCAGCAGTAGGGGGCTACTAGCGGGAGGATCGAACAATGAGCAGTTCTTC; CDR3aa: CASSRGLLAGGSNNEQFF
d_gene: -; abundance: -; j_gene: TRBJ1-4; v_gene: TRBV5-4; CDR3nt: TGTGCCAGCAGCCCAGCCCCAAATGAAAAACTGTTTTTT; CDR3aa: CASSPAPNEKLFF
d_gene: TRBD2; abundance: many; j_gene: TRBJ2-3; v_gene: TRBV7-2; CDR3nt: TGTGCCAGCAGCTTAGGAGGGACTAGCGGGGGGGCAAATACGCAGTATTTT; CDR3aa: CASSLGGTSGGANTQYF
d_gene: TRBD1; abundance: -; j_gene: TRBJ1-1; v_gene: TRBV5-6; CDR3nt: TGTGCCAGCAGCCCAGAGGGACAGAACTTGAACACTGAAGCTTTCTTT; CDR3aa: CASSPEGQNLNTEAFF
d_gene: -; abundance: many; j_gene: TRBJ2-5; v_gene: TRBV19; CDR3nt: TGTGCCAGTAGTCCGGGACCCTTGGCGGAGGCCCAGTACTTC; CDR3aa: CASSPGPLAEAQYF
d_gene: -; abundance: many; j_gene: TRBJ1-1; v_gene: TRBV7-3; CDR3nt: TGTGCCAGCAGCTTCGGGTTAGCCACTGAAGCTTTCTTT; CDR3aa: CASSFGLATEAFF
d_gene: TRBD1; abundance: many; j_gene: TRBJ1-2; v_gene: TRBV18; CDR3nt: TGTGCCAGCTCACCATCTGGACAGGTCAACTATGGCTACACCTTC; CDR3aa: CASSPSGQVNYGYTF
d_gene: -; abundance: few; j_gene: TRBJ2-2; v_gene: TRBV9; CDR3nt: TGTGCCAGCAGCGTAACCTCGAACACCGGGGAGCTGTTTTTT; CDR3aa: CASSVTSNTGELFF
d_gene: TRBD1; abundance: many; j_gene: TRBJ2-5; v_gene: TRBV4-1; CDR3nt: TGCGCCAGCAGCCGAGGGGGCGCGGAGACCCAGTACTTC; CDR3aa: CASSRGGAETQYF
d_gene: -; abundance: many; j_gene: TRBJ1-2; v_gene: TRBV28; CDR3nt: TGTGCCAGCAGTCTAAAGTGGACGGGAAACTATGGCTACACCTTC; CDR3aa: CASSLKWTGNYGYTF
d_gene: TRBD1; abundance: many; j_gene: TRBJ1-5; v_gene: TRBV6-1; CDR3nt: TGTGCCAGCAGTAGAGACAGGGACGAAAATCAGCCCCAGCATTTT; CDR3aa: CASSRDRDENQPQHF
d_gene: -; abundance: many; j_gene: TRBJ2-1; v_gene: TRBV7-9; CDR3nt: TGTGCCAGCAGCTCAGACCGGCAGGGCGGCATTGAGCAGTTCTTC; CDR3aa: CASSSDRQGGIEQFF
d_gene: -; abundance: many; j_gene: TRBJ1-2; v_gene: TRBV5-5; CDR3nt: TGTGCCAGCAGCTCGGGCAGCACTAACTATGGCTACACCTTC; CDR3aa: CASSSGSTNYGYTF
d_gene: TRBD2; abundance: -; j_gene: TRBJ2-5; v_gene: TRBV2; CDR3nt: TGTGCCAGCAGTTTAGATAGCGGGAGTGAGACCCAGTACTTC; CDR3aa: CASSLDSGSETQYF
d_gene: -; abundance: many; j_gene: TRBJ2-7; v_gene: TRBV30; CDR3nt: TGTGCCGGGCTAATCGAGGGGGTCTACGAGCAGTACTTC; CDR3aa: CAGLIEGVYEQYF
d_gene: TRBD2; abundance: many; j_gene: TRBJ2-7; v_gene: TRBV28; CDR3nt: TGTGCCAGCGACGGCGGGAGGTTCGACGAGCAGTACTTC; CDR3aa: CASDGGRFDEQYF
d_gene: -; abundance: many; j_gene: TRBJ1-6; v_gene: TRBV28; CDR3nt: TGTGCCAGCAAGAGGGACGCAAGTAATTCACCCCTCCACTTT; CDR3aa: CASKRDASNSPLHF
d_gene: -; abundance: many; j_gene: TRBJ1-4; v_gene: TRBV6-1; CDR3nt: TGTGCCAGCAGTGATCCTGGAAAACTGTTTTTT; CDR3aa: CASSDPGKLFF
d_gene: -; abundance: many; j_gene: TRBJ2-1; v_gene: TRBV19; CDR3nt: TGTGCCAGTAGTACCCGTAGTGGCGAGCAGTTCTTC; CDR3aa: CASSTRSGEQFF
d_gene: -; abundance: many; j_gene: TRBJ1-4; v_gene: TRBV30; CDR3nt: TGTGCCTGGAGTGTCTGGACAGCAGCTCCCGATGAAAAACTGTTTTTT; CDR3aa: CAWSVWTAAPDEKLFF
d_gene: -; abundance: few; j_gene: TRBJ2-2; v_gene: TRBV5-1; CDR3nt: TGCGCCAGCAGCCCCCCCGCGACTCGGGAGCTGTTTTTT; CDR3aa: CASSPPATRELFF
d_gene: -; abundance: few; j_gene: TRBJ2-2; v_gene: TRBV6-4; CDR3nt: TGTGCCAGCAGTGACTCAGAGGCCGGGGAGCTGTTTTTT; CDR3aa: CASSDSEAGELFF
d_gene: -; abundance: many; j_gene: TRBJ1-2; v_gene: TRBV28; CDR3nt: TGTGCCAGCAGTTCATCGGGGGTCTATGGCTACACCTTC; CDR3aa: CASSSSGVYGYTF
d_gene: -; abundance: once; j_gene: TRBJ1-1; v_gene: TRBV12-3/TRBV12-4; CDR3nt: TGTGCCAGCAGTTTCCATCCTCAAATGACTTCCACTGAAGCTTTCTTT; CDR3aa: CASSFHPQMTSTEAFF
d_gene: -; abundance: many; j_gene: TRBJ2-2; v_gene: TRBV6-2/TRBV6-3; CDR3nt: TGTGCCAGCAGTTACGCGGCCGGGGAGCTGTTTTTT; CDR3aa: CASSYAAGELFF
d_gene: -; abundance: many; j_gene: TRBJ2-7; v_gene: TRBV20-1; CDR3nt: TGCAGTGCTAGAAGGTGGGGCGAGACCTCCTACGAGCAGTACTTC; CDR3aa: CSARRWGETSYEQYF
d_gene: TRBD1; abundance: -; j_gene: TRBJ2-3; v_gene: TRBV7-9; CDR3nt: TGTGCCAGCAGCTTGGCCCTCGAAACAGGGGGAACGGCAGATACGCAGTATTTT; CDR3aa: CASSLALETGGTADTQYF
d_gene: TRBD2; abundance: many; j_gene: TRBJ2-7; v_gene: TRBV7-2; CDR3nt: TGTGCCAGCAGCTTAGTGGGGATTGGACTAGCGGGGGGCGAGCAGTACTTC; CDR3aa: CASSLVGIGLAGGEQYF
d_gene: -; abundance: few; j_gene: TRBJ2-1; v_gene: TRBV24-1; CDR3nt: TGTGCCACCAGTGATTTGAGGGGGGGCAGCTACAATGAGCAGTTCTTC; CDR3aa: CATSDLRGGSYNEQFF
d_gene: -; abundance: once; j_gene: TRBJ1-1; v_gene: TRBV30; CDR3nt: TGTGCCTGGCTTTGGGGGAACACTGAAGCTTTCTTT; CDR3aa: CAWLWGNTEAFF
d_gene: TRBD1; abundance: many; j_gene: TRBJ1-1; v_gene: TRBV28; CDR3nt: TGTGCCAGCAGTTTCTCTTCGGACAGGGGTGCTGAAGCTTTCTTT; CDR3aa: CASSFSSDRGAEAFF
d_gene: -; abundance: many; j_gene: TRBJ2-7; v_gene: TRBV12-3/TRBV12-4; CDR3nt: TGTGCCAGCAGTTTTGGGCGGGGGCCACCCTACGAGCAGTACTTC; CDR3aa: CASSFGRGPPYEQYF
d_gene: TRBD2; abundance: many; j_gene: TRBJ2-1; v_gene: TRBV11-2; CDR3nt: TGTGCCAGCAGCTCCCCCCGCGCGGGGGGGCAAAACAATGAGCAGTTCTTC; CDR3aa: CASSSPRAGGQNNEQFF
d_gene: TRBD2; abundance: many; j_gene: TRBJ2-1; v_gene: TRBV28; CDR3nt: TGTGCCAGCAGTATCGGACTAGCGGGGGGGCAGCAGTTCTTC; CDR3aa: CASSIGLAGGQQFF